Listed here are 2 T cell receptor beta chains from one sample, sequenced in a study of CD8+ T cells in alopecia areata. The treatment denotes: oral pan-JAK inhibitor, 5-10 mg twice daily. After isolation, RNA underwent reverse transcription to generate cDNA as the sequencing template. Repertoires were generated with immunoSEQ multiplex PCR, while TCRdb's copy carries only in-frame clones and drops some. In the table there are 87,000 or so clones, just over 70% of which are singletons. This specimen consisted of CD8+ T cells sorted from blood, obtained at approximately week 42, from a patient treated with tofacitinib. The receptors were gathered from a human donor with alopecia areata.

The chain links TRBV6-5 to TRBJ1-1, with 7 bases matching TRBD1. Germline V gives CDR1 MNHEY, CDR2 SVGAGI. The CDR3 runs to 12 residues. J gave up 8 bases and V 3 bases, and 3 bases lay outside the gene matches. CDR3 protein: CASSYRGLEAFF. The CDR3 bases are TGTGCCAGCAGTTATAGGGGGCTGGAAGCTTTCTTT.

The V gene is TRBV28, the J gene TRBJ1-2; D might be TRBD1 (5 bases). Between the trimmed V and J ends, which lost 5 bases and 8 bases, there was a span of 18 bases. The CDR3 loop spans 14 amino acids. Germline loops: CDR1 MDHEN, CDR2 SYDVKM. CDR3 DNA sequence: TGTGCCAGCAGTGGTACCGGGGCGCCGGGCGGCTACACCTTC. Its protein is CASSGTGAPGGYTF.